Following are 18 T cell receptor beta chains from one sample sequenced in a study of blood T cell repertoires in COVID-19. Method: immunoSEQ multiplex PCR; TCRdb's copy keeps in-frame clones and lacks some. This sample yields 50,000 to 55,000 clones, of which just over 85% are seen a single time; less than 3% belongs to the top ten. Sequenced material: peripheral blood. The receptors were gathered from an elderly man with acute or convalescent COVID-19.

The V and J genes are TRBV9 and TRBJ2-2; D uncertain. Per the germline V gene, CDR1 is SGDLS and CDR2 is YYNGEE. Deletions cut 4 bases from V and 5 bases from J, with 15 bases between. This CDR3 region has 15 residues. Here the CDR3 reads CASSQRLRGTGELFF. The CDR3 DNA follows: TGTGCCAGCAGCCAAAGACTTAGAGGTACCGGGGAGCTGTTTTTT.

The gene calls are TRBV12-5 and TRBJ1-2, with D maybe TRBD1 (5 bases). The V and J ends lost 6 bases and 7 bases respectively, with 18 bases between them. CDR3 length: 14 amino acids. Looked up from germline, CDR1 is LGHNT and CDR2 is FRNRAP. DNA of the CDR3: TGTGCTAGTGGGGCGTGGGAGGGGAGGGTTGGCTACACCTTC. As protein: CASGAWEGRVGYTF.

J is TRBJ1-1 and V is TRBV18, with D possibly TRBD1 on 5 matching bases. Germline V lookup: CDR1 KGHSH, CDR2 LQKENI. The V and J ends lost 6 bases and 0 bases respectively, with 8 bases between them. The CDR3 runs to 13 residues. CDR3: CASSPTVNTEAFF. CDR3 DNA: TGTGCCAGCTCCCCGACAGTGAACACTGAAGCTTTCTTT.

V usage is TRBV5-6 and J usage is TRBJ2-7, with a possible D match to TRBD1 (6 bases). Germline CDR1 SGHDT, CDR2 YYEEEE. This CDR3 has 14 residues. V was trimmed by 6 bases and J by 2 bases, leaving 15 bases between them. CDR3 nucleotides: TGTGCCAGCACCCTGAGGGGGAACACCTACGAGCAGTACTTC. Translated: CASTLRGNTYEQYF.

The J gene is TRBJ2-2, the V gene TRBV24-1; tentatively, D is TRBD1 (5 bases). The CDR3 consists of 15 residues. Germline V lookup: CDR1 KGHDR, CDR2 SFDVKD. Trimming took 4 bases from V and 6 from J, leaving 14 bases between them. In nucleotides, the CDR3 is TGTGCCACCAGTGACCCAGGGTCCGGCGCCGGGGAGCTGTTTTTT. Its translation: CATSDPGSGAGELFF.

The chain links TRBV29-1 to TRBJ2-1, with TRBD1 matching over 12 bases. This CDR3 region has 15 residues. Looked up from germline, CDR1 is SQVTM and CDR2 is ANQGSEA. Germline trimming cut 6 bases from V and 3 bases from J; bases unmatched to any gene: 6. Here the CDR3 reads CSVFGTGGVYNEQFF. The CDR3 DNA reads as TGCAGCGTCTTTGGGACAGGGGGCGTCTACAATGAGCAGTTCTTC.

Of note for this clone: A read error may account for a junction end that differs from germline. The V and J genes are TRBV6-2 or TRBV6-3 and TRBJ1-5; the match to TRBD1 covers 9 bases. CDR1 and CDR2 (germline): MNHEY, SVGEGT. The CDR3 is 15 residues long. The CDR3 nucleotides read TGTGCCTGCAGTCTACAGGGGGCGACGTTAGAGCCCCAGCATTTT. This sequence encodes CACSLQGATLEPQHF.

The V and J genes are TRBV3-1 (or the pseudogene TRBV3-2) and TRBJ2-7; 9 nucleotides match TRBD2. V gave up 6 bases and J gave up 1 base; unmatched junction bases: 7. Germline CDR1 LGHDT, CDR2 YNNKEL (reference sequence). The CDR3 spans 15 residues. Here the CDR3 reads CASRLTSGFSYEQYF. The CDR3 DNA reads as TGTGCCAGCAGATTGACTAGCGGATTTTCCTACGAGCAGTACTTC.

The chain's CDR3 is CASSLPGQGTTGNTIYF. DNA of the CDR3: TGTGCCAGCAGTTTACCGGGACAGGGAACAACTGGAAACACCATATATTTT. This rearrangement joins TRBV6-2 or TRBV6-3 to TRBJ1-3; the match to TRBD1 covers 9 bases. Germline-derived CDR1 and CDR2 are MNHEY and SVGEGT. The trim removed 4 bases at V and 2 bases at J, leaving 9 bases unmatched. The CDR3 is 17 amino acids.

The chain carries TRBV7-9 and TRBJ2-5, with D tentatively TRBD1 (5 bases). Deletions cut 5 bases from V and 5 bases from J, with 12 bases between. The CDR3 runs to 13 residues. Germline loops: CDR1 SEHNR, CDR2 FQNEAQ (reference sequence). CDR3 DNA sequence: TGTGCCAGCAGCCTCTCAGGGATCGAGACCCAGTACTTC. Translation: CASSLSGIETQYF.

The chain is built from TRBV5-1 and TRBJ1-1; TRBD1 matches 7 bases. V gave up 6 bases and J gave up 6 bases; unmatched junction bases: 14. Germline V gene lookup returns CDR1 SGHRS and CDR2 YFSETQ. The CDR3 is made up of 15 amino acids. The CDR3 DNA reads TGCGCCAGCAAACCTAAGCCCACAGGGACAGCTGAAGCTTTCTTT. Encoded protein: CASKPKPTGTAEAFF.

The chain is built from TRBV6-4 and TRBJ1-2; D may be TRBD1 (5 bases). Germline CDR1 reads MRHNA; CDR2 reads SNTAGT. V was clipped by 4 bases and J by 5 bases, with 17 bases between them. The CDR3 consists of 15 residues. CDR3 loop: CASSATREGLYGYTF. The CDR3 bases are TGTGCCAGCAGTGCGACTAGGGAGGGGTTATATGGCTACACCTTC.

The chain has TRBV14 and TRBJ1-4; tentative D call: TRBD1 (5 bases). CDR3 length: 15 residues. CDR1 is SGHDN, CDR2 FVKESK, per germline. Between the trimmed V and J ends, which lost 1 base and 8 bases, there was a span of 14 bases. This CDR3 reads CASSQVQGKKEKLFF. The CDR3 DNA reads as TGTGCCAGCAGCCAAGTGCAGGGTAAAAAAGAAAAACTGTTTTTT.

The genes are TRBV18 and TRBJ2-3, with D possibly matching TRBD2 (5 bases). Trimming stripped 1 base from V and 2 bases from J, with 7 bases between. Germline CDR1 KGHSH, CDR2 LQKENI. The CDR3 loop spans 14 amino acids. In DNA, the CDR3 is TGTGCCAGCTCACCACTCGGGAACACAGATACGCAGTATTTT. This encodes CASSPLGNTDTQYF.

The chain couples TRBV14 to TRBJ2-7; 8 nucleotides line up with TRBD1. The CDR3 totals 14 residues. The J segment lost 12 bases and the V segment lost 4 bases, leaving 14 bases of the junction unmatched. The germline gives CDR1 SGHDN, CDR2 FVKESK. CDR3 sequence: CASSRGQGSFVPYF. DNA for the CDR3: TGTGCCAGCAGCCGCGGACAGGGTTCCTTTGTCCCGTACTTC.

The chain employs TRBV3-1 (or the pseudogene TRBV3-2) and TRBJ1-3; a possible D gene is TRBD1 (6 bases). Trimming took off 5 bases at V and 2 bases at J, with 13 bases between the two ends. The CDR3 has 15 residues. The germline CDR1 and CDR2 sequences are LGHDT and YNNKEL (reference sequence). The CDR3 DNA reads as TGTGCCAGCAGCGCCCTAGGGGGGGCTGGAAACACCATATATTTT. It translates to CASSALGGAGNTIYF.

This clone was recorded only once. The J gene is TRBJ2-7, the V gene TRBV18; 10 nucleotides align to TRBD2. V shed 3 bases and J 0 bases; nucleotides not matched to a gene: 5. The CDR3 length is 16 residues. From germline, CDR1 is KGHSH and CDR2 LQKENI. The CDR3 sequence is CASSPASGGSSYEQYF. The CDR3 DNA sequence: TGTGCCAGCTCACCGGCTAGCGGGGGAAGCTCCTACGAGCAGTACTTC.

This sequence joins TRBV30 and TRBJ2-2; 9 bases are a match to TRBD2. The ends lost 4 bases at V and 7 bases at J; junction bases unmatched: 4. This CDR3 contains 13 residues. Per the germline V gene, CDR1 is GTSNPN and CDR2 is SVGIG (reference sequence). CDR3: CAWIASGVGELFF. CDR3 nucleotide sequence: TGTGCCTGGATTGCTAGCGGGGTCGGGGAGCTGTTTTTT.